The 10 T cell receptor beta chains listed next were all sequenced from one sample in a study of T cells in Graves' hyperthyroidism and ophthalmopathy. TCR beta CDR3 region amplification was performed from RNA transcripts. First-round RT-PCR targeting the TCR CDR3 was performed with the HTBI primer set. TCRdb itself ran the multiplex PCR reads through MiXCR, one entry per CDR3 protein. The table lists 550,000 to 700,000 distinct CDR3 sequences, about 45% of them singletons, with roughly 20% in the top ten. The sample comprised peripheral blood or thyroid tissue (not recorded which). The receptors stem from an adult woman with Graves' disease, either hyperthyroidism or ophthalmopathy (not recorded which).

This clonotype has more than one count but fewer than ten. This chain uses TRBV28 with TRBJ2-7, with D possibly called TRBD1 or TRBD2 (5 bases each). The CDR3 sequence is 14 residues long. Per germline, CDR1 MDHEN and CDR2 SYDVKM. V was clipped by 1 base and J by 3 bases, with 10 bases between them. As DNA, the CDR3 is TGTGCCAGCAGTTTATTGGGGGTAAGCTACGAGCAGTACTTC. Its translation: CASSLLGVSYEQYF.

This clonotype was counted many times. The chain joins TRBV5-1 to TRBJ1-1; unclear D gene. The ends were cut back, 6 bases at V and 4 bases at J, with 13 bases in the middle. There are 13 residues in the CDR3. Per germline, CDR1 SGHRS and CDR2 YFSETQ. In DNA, the CDR3 is TGCGCCAGCACCCCGGTGGGAGGCACTGAAGCTTTCTTT. Residues: CASTPVGGTEAFF.

This clonotype appeared many times. The V and J genes are TRBV2 and TRBJ2-2; a weak D match, TRBD1 (5 bases). The CDR3 consists of 14 residues. CDR1 and CDR2 (germline): SNHLY, FYNNEI. The germline V and J ends were trimmed by 6 bases and 2 bases, with 10 bases remaining between them. Here the CDR3 reads CASRRGSNTGELFF. The DNA of the CDR3 is TGTGCCAGCAGAAGGGGATCAAACACCGGGGAGCTGTTTTTT. The full variable domain, rest sourced from reference TRBV2 and TRBJ2-2, is EPEVTQTPSHQVTQMGQEVILRCVPISNHLYFYWYRQILGQKVEFLVSFYNNEISEKSEIFDDQFSVERPDGSNFTLKIRSTKLEDSAMYFCASRRGSNTGELFFGEGSRLTVL.

The V and J genes are TRBV10-3 and TRBJ2-5; tentatively, D is TRBD2 (7 bases). The CDR3 is made up of 13 amino acids. CDR1 ENHRY and CDR2 SYGVKD come from the germline V gene. V lost 2 bases, J lost 5 bases, and 9 bases lay in between. CDR3 DNA: TGTGCCATCAGTGAGGGGGGGGCTGAGACCCAGTACTTC. Translated: CAISEGGAETQYF.

This rearrangement joins TRBV2 to TRBJ1-5; no clear D. V was cut by 4 bases and J by 7 bases, with 20 bases left in between. CDR3 length equals 16 residues. Germline-derived CDR1 and CDR2 are SNHLY and FYNNEI. CDR3 region: CASSARAAGKSQPQHF. The DNA of the CDR3 is TGTGCCAGCAGTGCTAGGGCGGCTGGGAAGTCCCAGCCCCAGCATTTT. The full variable domain, in which reference TRBV2 and TRBJ1-5 provide the parts outside the CDR3, is EPEVTQTPSHQVTQMGQEVILRCVPISNHLYFYWYRQILGQKVEFLVSFYNNEISEKSEIFDDQFSVERPDGSNFTLKIRSTKLEDSAMYFCASSARAAGKSQPQHFGDGTRLSIL.

This clonotype came up a few times. The CDR3 DNA is TGTGCCAGTAGTGTTAGGGGGTACTCTGGGGCCAACGTCCTGACTTTC. It yields the protein CASSVRGYSGANVLTF. This chain links TRBV19 with TRBJ2-6; tentative D call: TRBD1 (6 bases). Germline-derived CDR1 and CDR2 are LNHDA and SQIVND (reference sequence). V dropped 5 bases and J dropped 0 bases, with 11 bases sitting between them. The CDR3 is 16 residues long.

The chain is built from TRBV10-3 and TRBJ2-7; 8 nucleotides match TRBD1. The germline V gene has CDR1 ENHRY and CDR2 SYGVKD. Trimming removed 7 bases from V and 3 bases from J; junction bases left unmatched: 14. This CDR3 has 16 residues. This CDR3 is CAIKAGGDETHYEQYF. As DNA, the CDR3 is TGTGCCATCAAGGCAGGGGGCGATGAGACCCACTACGAGCAGTACTTC.

This clonotype is a singleton in its sample. Germline and junction disagree at one end, which may indicate a read error. V is TRBV6-1 and J is TRBJ2-2; D is unclear. Germline V lookup: CDR1 MNHNS, CDR2 SASEGT. The CDR3 length is 15 residues. CDR3 sequence reads: CAISEASSGNGELFF. The CDR3 bases are TGTGCCATCAGTGAAGCCAGCTCTGGGAACGGGGAGCTGTTTTTT.

The chain is built from TRBV19 and TRBJ2-2, with 14 bases lining up with TRBD2. J gave up 0 bases and V 9 bases, and 3 bases lay outside the gene matches. In germline, CDR1 is LNHDA, CDR2 SQIVND (reference sequence). CDR3 size: 16 residues. The CDR3 is CASRTSGRTNTGELFF. In DNA form, the CDR3 reads TGTGCCAGCCGGACTAGCGGGAGGACGAACACCGGGGAGCTGTTTTTT.

This chain uses TRBV10-3 with TRBJ2-5, with 7 bases lining up with TRBD1. The CDR3 extends over 14 amino acids. CDR1 and CDR2 from the germline V gene are ENHRY and SYGVKD. J was trimmed by 3 bases and V by 3 bases; bases with no gene match: 4. The CDR3 sequence: CAISDWDSEETQYF. Written as DNA, the CDR3 is TGTGCCATCAGTGATTGGGACAGCGAAGAGACCCAGTACTTC.